This T cell receptor beta chain came from a study of early T cells in non-severe SARS-CoV-2 infection. Study details: Bulk RNA taken from unsorted whole blood was sequenced, leaving chains unpaired.

Individual cDNA molecules were tagged with unique molecular identifiers, the study reported. TCRdb fed the 5' RACE reads into MiXCR, producing one record per CDR3 protein. Here the sample spans about 60,000 distinct CDR3 sequences, over 10% being singletons. With V trimmed by 3 bases and J by 5 bases, 8 bases remained unmatched. The germline V gene has CDR1 SGHRS and CDR2 YFSETQ. There are 15 residues in the CDR3. The chain employs TRBV5-1 and TRBJ1-1; 9 positions match TRBD1. Sequencing used whole blood. The receptor's source is an adult who was a healthcare worker with PCR-confirmed SARS-CoV-2 infection or an uninfected control (not recorded which). CDR3 residues: CASSSSDRGGTEAFF. In nucleotides, the CDR3 is TGCGCCAGCAGCTCTTCGGACAGGGGAGGAACTGAAGCTTTCTTT. Full variable domain (missing parts from reference TRBV5-1 and TRBJ1-1): KAGVTQTPRYLIKTRGQQVTLSCSPISGHRSVSWYQQTPGQGLQFLFEYFSETQRNKGNFPGRFSGRQFSNSRSEMNVSTLELGDSALYLCASSSSDRGGTEAFFGQGTRLTVV.